The present entry profiles one TCR beta chain with its context. Its antigen is unknown. Trimming pared 2 bases from V and 0 bases from J, leaving 10 bases between. Germline V gene data show CDR1 as MDHEN and CDR2 as SYDVKM. The CDR3 loop spans 16 amino acids. This table comes from immunoSEQ multiplex PCR, and its TCRdb copy is limited to in-frame clones, with some not included. Here the sample spans under 80,000 clones, about 89% being singletons. The data are from a study of OX40 agonist ivuxolimab in advanced cancers. Study observations and caveats: Expanded peripheral T cells had an undetermined antigen specificity.

The origin of this receptor is an adult with an advanced solid tumor such as melanoma, head and neck, liver or kidney cancer. The chain recombines TRBV28 with TRBJ1-4; D gene ambiguous. Specimen: CD4+ or CD8+ T cells sorted from blood, collected in a trial of the OX40 agonist ivuxolimab. CDR3 sequence: CASSLGVLATNEKLFF. In DNA, the CDR3 is TGTGCCAGCAGTTTAGGGGTACTTGCAACTAATGAAAAACTGTTTTTT. Combining the CDR3 with reference TRBV28 and TRBJ1-4 gives the whole variable domain DVKVTQSSRYLVKRTGEKVFLECVQDMDHENMFWYRQDPGLGLRLIYFSYDVKMKEKGDIPEGYSVSREKKERFSLILESASTNQTSMYLCASSLGVLATNEKLFFGSGTQLSVL.